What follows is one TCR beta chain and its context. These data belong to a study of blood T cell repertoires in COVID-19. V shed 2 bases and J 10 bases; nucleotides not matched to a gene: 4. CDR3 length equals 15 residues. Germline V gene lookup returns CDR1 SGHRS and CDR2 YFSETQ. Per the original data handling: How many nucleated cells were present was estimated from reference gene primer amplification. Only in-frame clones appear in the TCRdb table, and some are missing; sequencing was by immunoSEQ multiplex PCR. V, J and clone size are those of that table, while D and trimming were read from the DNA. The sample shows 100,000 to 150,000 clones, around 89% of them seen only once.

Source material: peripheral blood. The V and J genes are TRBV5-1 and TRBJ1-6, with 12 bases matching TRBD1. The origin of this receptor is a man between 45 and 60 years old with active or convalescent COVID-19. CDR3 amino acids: CASSFAGTGGSPLHF. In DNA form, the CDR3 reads TGCGCCAGCAGCTTTGCAGGGACAGGGGGCTCACCCCTCCACTTT.